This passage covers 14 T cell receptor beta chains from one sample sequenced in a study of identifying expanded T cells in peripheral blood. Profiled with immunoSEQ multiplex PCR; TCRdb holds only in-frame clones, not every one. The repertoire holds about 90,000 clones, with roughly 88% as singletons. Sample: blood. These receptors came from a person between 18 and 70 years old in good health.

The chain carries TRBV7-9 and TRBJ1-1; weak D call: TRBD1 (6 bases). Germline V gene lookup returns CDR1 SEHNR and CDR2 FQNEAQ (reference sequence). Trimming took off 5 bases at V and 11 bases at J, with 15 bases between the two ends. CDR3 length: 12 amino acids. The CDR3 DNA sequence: TGTGCCAGCAGCGACTCCGGGGGCGGGGCTTTCTTT. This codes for CASSDSGGGAFF.

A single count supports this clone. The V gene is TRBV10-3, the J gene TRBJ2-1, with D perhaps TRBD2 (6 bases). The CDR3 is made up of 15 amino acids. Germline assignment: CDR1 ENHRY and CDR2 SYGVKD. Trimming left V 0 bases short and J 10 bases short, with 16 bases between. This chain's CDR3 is CAISESKGLLGEQFF. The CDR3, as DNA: TGTGCCATCAGTGAGTCGAAGGGACTCCTGGGGGAGCAGTTCTTC.

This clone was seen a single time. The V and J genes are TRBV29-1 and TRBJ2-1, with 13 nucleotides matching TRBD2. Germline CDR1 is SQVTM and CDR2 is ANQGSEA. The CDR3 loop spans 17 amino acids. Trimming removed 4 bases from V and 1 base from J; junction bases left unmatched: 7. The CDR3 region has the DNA TGCAGCGTTGGGGGACTAGCGGGATGGGGGTCCTACAATGAGCAGTTCTTC. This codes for CSVGGLAGWGSYNEQFF.

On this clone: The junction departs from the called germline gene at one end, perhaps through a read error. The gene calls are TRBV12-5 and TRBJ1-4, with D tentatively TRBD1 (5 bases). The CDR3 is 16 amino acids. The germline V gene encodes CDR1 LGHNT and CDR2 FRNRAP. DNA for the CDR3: TGTGCTAGTGGCTTGGGTATAGGACAAGCTAATGAAAAACTGTTTTTT. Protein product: CASGLGIGQANEKLFF.

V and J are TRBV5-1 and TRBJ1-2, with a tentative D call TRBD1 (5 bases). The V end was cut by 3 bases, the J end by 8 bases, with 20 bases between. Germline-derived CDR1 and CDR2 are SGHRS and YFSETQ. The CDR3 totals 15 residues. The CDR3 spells CASSSTPDSTSGYTF. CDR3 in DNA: TGCGCCAGCAGCTCCACGCCCGACAGTACGAGCGGCTACACCTTC.

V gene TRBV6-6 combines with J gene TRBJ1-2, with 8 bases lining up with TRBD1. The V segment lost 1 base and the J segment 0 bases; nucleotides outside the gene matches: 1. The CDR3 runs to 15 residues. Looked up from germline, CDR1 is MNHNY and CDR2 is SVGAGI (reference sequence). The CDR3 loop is CASSYWTGTNYGYTF. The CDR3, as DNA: TGTGCCAGCAGTTACTGGACAGGGACTAACTATGGCTACACCTTC.

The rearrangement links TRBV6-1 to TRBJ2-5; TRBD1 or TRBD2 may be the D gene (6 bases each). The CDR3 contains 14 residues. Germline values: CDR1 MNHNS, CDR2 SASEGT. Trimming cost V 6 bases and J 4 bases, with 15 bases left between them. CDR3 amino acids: CASRKQGGAETQYF. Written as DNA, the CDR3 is TGTGCCAGCAGGAAACAGGGCGGGGCAGAGACCCAGTACTTC.

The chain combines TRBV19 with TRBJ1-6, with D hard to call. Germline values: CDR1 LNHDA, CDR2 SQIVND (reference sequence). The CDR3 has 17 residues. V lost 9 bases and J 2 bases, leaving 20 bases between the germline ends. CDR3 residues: CARLSYEGETYNSPLHF. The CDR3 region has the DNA TGTGCCAGGCTATCTTATGAGGGCGAAACCTATAATTCACCCCTCCACTTT.

The CDR3 loop reads CASGDETAGQSRANVLTF. The CDR3 DNA reads TGTGCTAGTGGTGACGAGACTGCAGGACAAAGTCGGGCCAACGTCCTGACTTTC. This chain uses TRBV12-5 with TRBJ2-6, with D possibly matching TRBD1 (5 bases). In germline, CDR1 is LGHNT, CDR2 FRNRAP. Between the trimmed V and J ends, which lost 5 bases and 5 bases, there was a span of 22 bases. The CDR3 covers 18 residues.

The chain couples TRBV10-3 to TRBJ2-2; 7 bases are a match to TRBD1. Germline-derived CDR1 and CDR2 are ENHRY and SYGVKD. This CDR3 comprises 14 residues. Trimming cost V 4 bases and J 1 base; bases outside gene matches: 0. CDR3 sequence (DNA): TGTGCCATCAGTGGACAGGGGAACACCGGGGAGCTGTTTTTT. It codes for CAISGQGNTGELFF.

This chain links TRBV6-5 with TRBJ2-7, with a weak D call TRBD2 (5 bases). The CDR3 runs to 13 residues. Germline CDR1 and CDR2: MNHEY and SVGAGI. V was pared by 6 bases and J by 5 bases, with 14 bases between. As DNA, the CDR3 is TGTGCCAGCAGGGGTCTAGCCGGGGACGAGCAGTACTTC. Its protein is CASRGLAGDEQYF.

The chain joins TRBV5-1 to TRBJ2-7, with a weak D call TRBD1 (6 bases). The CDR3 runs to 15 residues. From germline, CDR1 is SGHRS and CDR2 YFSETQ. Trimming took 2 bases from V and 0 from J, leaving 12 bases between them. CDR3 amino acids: CASSFGYRDSYEQYF. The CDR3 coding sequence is TGCGCCAGCAGCTTCGGTTACAGGGACTCCTACGAGCAGTACTTC.

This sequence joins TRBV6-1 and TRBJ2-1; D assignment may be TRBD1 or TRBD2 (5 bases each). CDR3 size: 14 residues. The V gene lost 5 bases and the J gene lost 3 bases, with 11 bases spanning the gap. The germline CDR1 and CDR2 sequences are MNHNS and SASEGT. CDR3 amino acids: CASSLGPFYNEQFF. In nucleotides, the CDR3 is TGTGCCAGCAGTCTGGGACCATTCTACAATGAGCAGTTCTTC.

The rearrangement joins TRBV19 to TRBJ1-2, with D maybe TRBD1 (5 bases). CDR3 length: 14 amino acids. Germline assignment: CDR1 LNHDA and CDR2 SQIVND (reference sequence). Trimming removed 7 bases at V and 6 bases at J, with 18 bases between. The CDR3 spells CASTHWLGVNGYTF. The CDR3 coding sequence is TGTGCCAGTACCCACTGGCTGGGGGTAAATGGCTACACCTTC.